Listed below are T cell receptor beta chains from one sample, sequenced in a study of chemoradiotherapy in HPV16-positive cancers. Generated by immunoSEQ multiplex PCR, the TCRdb table keeps only in-frame clones and is missing some. The sample has about 5,400 clones, 60% to 85% seen once. This specimen was taken from a patient who underwent chemoradiotherapy. Every receptor here comes from a human donor with HPV-associated anogenital cancer. The CDR3 runs from the conserved cysteine through the conserved F or W. The order of the fields is D gene, J gene, clone size, V gene, CDR3 protein, CDR3 DNA. A D gene is named only where the DNA matches it firmly. Some rows mark clone size as missing; the rest say once, few, many or name a class of expanded clone.

NA TRBJ1-3 NA TRBV9 CASSGLRASSGNTIYF TGTGCCAGCAGCGGCCTCAGGGCAAGCTCTGGAAACACCATATATTTT
NA TRBJ1-1 NA TRBV11-2 CASSFASTEAFF TGTGCCAGCAGCTTTGCGAGCACTGAAGCTTTCTTT
NA TRBJ1-4 NA TRBV18 CASSPGSTNEKLFF TGTGCCAGCTCACCAGGATCAACTAATGAAAAACTGTTTTTT
NA TRBJ1-1 few TRBV30 CAWRRLANTEAFF TGTGCCTGGAGACGGTTGGCGAACACTGAAGCTTTCTTT
NA TRBJ2-6 NA TRBV27 CASSFIRGVFSGANVLTF TGTGCCAGCAGTTTCATCAGGGGAGTTTTCTCTGGGGCCAACGTCCTGACTTTC
NA TRBJ1-5 NA TRBV5-5 CASSLESGRNQPQHF TGTGCCAGCAGCTTGGAGTCTGGGCGCAATCAGCCCCAGCATTTT
TRBD2 TRBJ2-7 once TRBV14 CASSPGLAVYEQYF TGTGCCAGCAGCCCGGGACTAGCGGTTTACGAGCAGTACTTC
NA TRBJ2-7 NA TRBV6-1 CASKESPNKIYEQYF TGTGCCAGCAAAGAGTCTCCTAATAAAATTTACGAGCAGTACTTC
TRBD1 TRBJ1-5 NA TRBV9 CASSYTGDNQPQHF TGTGCCAGCAGCTACACAGGGGATAATCAGCCCCAGCATTTT
TRBD1 TRBJ1-2 NA TRBV7-2 CASSSRLDRGKNYGYTF TGTGCCAGCAGCTCCAGATTGGACAGGGGGAAAAACTATGGCTACACCTTC
NA TRBJ1-1 NA TRBV19 CASKDSNTEAFF TGTGCCAGTAAAGATTCGAACACTGAAGCTTTCTTT
NA TRBJ1-1 NA TRBV7-6 CASSLFSEGDTEAFF TGTGCCAGCAGCTTATTCTCCGAGGGGGACACTGAAGCTTTCTTT
TRBD1 TRBJ1-2 NA TRBV7-9 CASSPPGTGGAYGYTF TGTGCCAGCAGCCCCCCCGGGACAGGGGGCGCTTATGGCTACACCTTC
TRBD2 TRBJ2-1 NA TRBV19 CASSIQTSGISYNEQFF TGTGCCAGTAGTATACAGACTAGCGGGATCTCCTACAATGAGCAGTTCTTC
NA TRBJ1-2 NA TRBV30 CAWSQGRWGSYGYTF TGTGCCTGGAGCCAGGGGCGGTGGGGGAGCTATGGCTACACCTTC
NA TRBJ1-2 few TRBV2 CASIGKDYGYTF TGTGCCAGCATTGGGAAAGACTATGGCTACACCTTC
NA TRBJ2-3 NA TRBV28 CASSPLQGFDTQYF TGTGCCAGCAGTCCACTACAGGGTTTCGATACGCAGTATTTT